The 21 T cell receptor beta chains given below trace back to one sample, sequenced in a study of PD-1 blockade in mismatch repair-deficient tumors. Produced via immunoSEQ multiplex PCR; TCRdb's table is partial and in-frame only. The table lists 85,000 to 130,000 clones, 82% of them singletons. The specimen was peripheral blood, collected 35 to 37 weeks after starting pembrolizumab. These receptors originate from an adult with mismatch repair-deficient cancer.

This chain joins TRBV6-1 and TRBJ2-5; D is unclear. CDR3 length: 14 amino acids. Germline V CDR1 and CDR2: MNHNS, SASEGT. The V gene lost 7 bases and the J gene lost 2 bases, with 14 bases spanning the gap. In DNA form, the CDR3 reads TGTGCCAGCACCTCCAGATCGGATCAAGAGACCCAGTACTTC. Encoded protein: CASTSRSDQETQYF.

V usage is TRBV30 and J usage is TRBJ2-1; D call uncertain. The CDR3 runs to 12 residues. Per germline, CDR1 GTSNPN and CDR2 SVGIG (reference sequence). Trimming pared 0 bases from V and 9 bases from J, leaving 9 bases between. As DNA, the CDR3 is TGTGCCTGGAGTGTAGGAGCGAGTGAGCAGTTCTTC. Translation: CAWSVGASEQFF. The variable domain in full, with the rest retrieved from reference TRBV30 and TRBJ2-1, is SQTIHQWPATLVQPVGSPLSLECTVEGTSNPNLYWYRQAAGRGLQLLFYSVGIGQISSEVPQNLSASRPQDRQFILSSKKLLLSDSGFYLCAWSVGASEQFFGPGTRLTVL.

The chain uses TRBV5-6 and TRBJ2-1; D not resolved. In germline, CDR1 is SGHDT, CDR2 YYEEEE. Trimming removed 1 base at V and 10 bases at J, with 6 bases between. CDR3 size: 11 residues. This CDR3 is CASSLRSEQFF. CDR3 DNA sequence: TGTGCCAGCAGCTTGAGGTCAGAGCAGTTCTTC.

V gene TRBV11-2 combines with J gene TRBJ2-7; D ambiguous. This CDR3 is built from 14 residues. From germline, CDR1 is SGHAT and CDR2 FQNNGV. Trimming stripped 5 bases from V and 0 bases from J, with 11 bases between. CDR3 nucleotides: TGTGCCAGCAGCCTCGACGTTAGCTCCTACGAGCAGTACTTC. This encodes CASSLDVSSYEQYF.

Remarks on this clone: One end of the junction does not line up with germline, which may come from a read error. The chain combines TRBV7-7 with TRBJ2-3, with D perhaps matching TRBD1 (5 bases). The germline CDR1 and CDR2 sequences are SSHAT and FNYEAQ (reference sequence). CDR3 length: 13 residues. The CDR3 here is CASSLQGTDTQYF. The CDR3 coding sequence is TGTGCTAGCAGCTTACAGGGCACAGATACGCAGTATTTT.

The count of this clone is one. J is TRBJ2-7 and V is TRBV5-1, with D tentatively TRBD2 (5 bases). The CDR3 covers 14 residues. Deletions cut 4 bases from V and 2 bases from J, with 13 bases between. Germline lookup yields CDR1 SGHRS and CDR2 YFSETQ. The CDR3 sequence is CASSAMDFPYEQYF. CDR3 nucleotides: TGCGCCAGCAGCGCGATGGACTTTCCCTACGAGCAGTACTTC.

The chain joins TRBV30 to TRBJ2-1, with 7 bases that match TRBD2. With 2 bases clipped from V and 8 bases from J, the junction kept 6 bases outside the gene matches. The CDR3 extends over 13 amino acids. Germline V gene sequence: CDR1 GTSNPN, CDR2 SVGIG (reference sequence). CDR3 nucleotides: TGTGCCTGGAGTTGGCGGGAGCTGGATGAGCAGTTCTTC. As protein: CAWSWRELDEQFF.

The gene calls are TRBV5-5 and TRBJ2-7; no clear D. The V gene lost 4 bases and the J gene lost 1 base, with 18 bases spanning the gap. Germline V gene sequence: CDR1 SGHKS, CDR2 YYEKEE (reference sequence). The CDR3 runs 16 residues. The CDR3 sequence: CASSQTPPQPSYEQYF. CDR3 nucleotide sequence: TGTGCCAGCAGCCAAACCCCACCGCAACCATCCTACGAGCAGTACTTC.

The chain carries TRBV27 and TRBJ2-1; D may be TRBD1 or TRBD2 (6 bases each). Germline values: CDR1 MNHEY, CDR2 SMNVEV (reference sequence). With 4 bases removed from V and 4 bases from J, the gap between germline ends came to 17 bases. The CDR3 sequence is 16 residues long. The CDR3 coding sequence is TGTGCCAGCAGTTCGTTGGGGGGCAATTTTTACAATGAGCAGTTCTTC. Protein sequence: CASSSLGGNFYNEQFF.

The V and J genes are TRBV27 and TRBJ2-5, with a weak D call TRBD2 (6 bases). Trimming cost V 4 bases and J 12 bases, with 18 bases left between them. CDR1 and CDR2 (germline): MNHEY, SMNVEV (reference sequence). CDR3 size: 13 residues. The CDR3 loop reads CASSSSGLVKKYF. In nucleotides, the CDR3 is TGTGCCAGCAGTTCCTCGGGACTCGTCAAAAAGTACTTC.

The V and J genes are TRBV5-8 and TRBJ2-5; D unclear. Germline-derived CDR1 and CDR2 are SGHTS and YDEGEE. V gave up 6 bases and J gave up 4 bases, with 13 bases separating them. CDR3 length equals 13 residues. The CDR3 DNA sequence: TGTGCCAGCAACCTTCGACGGAGAGAGACCCAGTACTTC. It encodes CASNLRRRETQYF.

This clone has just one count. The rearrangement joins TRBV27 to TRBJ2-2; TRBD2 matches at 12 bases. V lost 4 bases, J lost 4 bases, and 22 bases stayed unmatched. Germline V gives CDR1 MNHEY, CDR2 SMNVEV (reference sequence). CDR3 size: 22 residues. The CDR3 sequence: CASSYPDLAELAGGPFTGELFF. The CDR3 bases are TGTGCCAGCAGTTACCCGGACCTTGCTGAGCTAGCGGGAGGGCCGTTCACCGGGGAGCTGTTTTTT.

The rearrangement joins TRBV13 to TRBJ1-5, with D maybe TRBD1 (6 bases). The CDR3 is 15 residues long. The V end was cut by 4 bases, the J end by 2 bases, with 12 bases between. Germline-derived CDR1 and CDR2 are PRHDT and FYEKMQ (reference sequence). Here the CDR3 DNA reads TGTGCCAGCAGCTCACAGGGAGATGGCAATCAGCCCCAGCATTTT. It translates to CASSSQGDGNQPQHF.

The CDR3 nucleotides read TGTGCCAGCAGCCGCCAAGATGAAAAACTGTTTTTT. This encodes CASSRQDEKLFF. This chain links TRBV6-6 with TRBJ1-4; D call uncertain. Trimming took 6 bases from V and 6 from J, leaving 8 bases between them. CDR1 is MNHNY, CDR2 SVGAGI, per germline (reference sequence). The CDR3 consists of 12 residues.

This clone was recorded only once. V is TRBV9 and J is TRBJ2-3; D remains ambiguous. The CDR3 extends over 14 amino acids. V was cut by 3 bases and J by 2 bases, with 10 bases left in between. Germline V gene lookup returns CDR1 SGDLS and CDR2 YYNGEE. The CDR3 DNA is TGTGCCAGCAGCGGAGGCCTCTCCACAGATACGCAGTATTTT. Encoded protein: CASSGGLSTDTQYF.

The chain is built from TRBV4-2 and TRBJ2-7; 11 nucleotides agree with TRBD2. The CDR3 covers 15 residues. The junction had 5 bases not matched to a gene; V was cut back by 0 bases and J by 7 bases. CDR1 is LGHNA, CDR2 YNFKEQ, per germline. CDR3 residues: CASSQDNASGGEQYF. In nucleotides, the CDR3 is TGTGCCAGCAGCCAAGATAATGCTAGCGGGGGGGAGCAGTACTTC.

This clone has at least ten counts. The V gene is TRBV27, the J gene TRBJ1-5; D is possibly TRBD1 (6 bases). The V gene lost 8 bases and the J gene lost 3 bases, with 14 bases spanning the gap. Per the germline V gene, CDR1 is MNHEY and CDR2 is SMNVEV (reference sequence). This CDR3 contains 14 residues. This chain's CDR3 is CASGTTVYNQPQHF. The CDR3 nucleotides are TGTGCCAGCGGGACAACCGTTTACAATCAGCCCCAGCATTTT.

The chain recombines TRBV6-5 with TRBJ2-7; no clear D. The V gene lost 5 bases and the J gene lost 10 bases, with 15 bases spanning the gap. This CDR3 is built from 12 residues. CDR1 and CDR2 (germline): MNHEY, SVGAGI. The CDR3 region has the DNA TGTGCCAGCAGTCGCGACCCTACGAGTCAGTACTTC. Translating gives CASSRDPTSQYF.

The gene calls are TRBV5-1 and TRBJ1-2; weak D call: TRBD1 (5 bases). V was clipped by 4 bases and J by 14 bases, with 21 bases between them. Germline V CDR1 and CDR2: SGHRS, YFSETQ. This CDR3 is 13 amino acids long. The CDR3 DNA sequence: TGCGCCAGCAGCCCACAGGTTAACAGCCTGCAAACCTTC. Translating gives CASSPQVNSLQTF.

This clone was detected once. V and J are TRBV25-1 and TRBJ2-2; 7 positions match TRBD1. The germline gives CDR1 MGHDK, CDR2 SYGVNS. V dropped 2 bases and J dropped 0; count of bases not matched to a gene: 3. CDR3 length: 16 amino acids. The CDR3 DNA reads TGTGCCAGCAGTGAAACGGGGACAGCGAACACCGGGGAGCTGTTTTTT. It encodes CASSETGTANTGELFF.

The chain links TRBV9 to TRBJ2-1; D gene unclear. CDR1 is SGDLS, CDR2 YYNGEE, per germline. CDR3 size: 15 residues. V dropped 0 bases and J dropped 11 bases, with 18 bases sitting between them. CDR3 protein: CASSVEQDAAAKQFF. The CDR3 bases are TGTGCCAGCAGCGTAGAACAAGATGCCGCGGCCAAGCAGTTCTTC.